This TCR beta chain was recorded in a study of yellow fever vaccine responses in identical twins. The CDR3 extends over 14 amino acids. Trimming took 6 bases from V and 1 from J; bases not matched to a gene: 5. Germline V lookup: CDR1 MNHNS, CDR2 SASEGT. Study results and limitations: Reportedly, twins' vaccine T cell responses looked partly convergent and partly personalized.

TCRdb recomputed calls from the RT-PCR reads with MiXCR, one row per CDR3 protein. The sample has 30,000 to 35,000 distinct CDR3 sequences, about 61% seen once. This clonotype was observed a few times. Antigen: not known. V and J are TRBV6-1 and TRBJ1-1; TRBD1 matches 7 bases. Source: T cells from blood (PBMCs), unsorted or a sorted subset (not recorded which), taken before or after yellow fever vaccination (not recorded which). This receptor was obtained from a woman under 30 who received the yellow fever vaccine. This CDR3 reads CASRRDSQNTEAFF. The DNA for the CDR3 is TGTGCCAGCAGGAGGGACAGCCAGAACACTGAAGCTTTCTTT.